The clone carrying this TCR beta chain has at least ten counts. Its antigen remains unidentified. These data belong to a study of regulatory T cells in long-lasting Graves disease. Findings and limits, study-wide: Relative to new patients (approximately 1,000), persistent patients exhibited greater sharing of public clonotypes (around 3,000). Favored gene segments in persistent disease were TRBV28, TRBJ1-2 and TRBJ2-5. Persistent Graves' patients showed reduced TCR diversity versus newly diagnosed patients.

Arm-PCR of CDR3 regions and iRepertoire HTBI primers were the basis on which TCR beta libraries were built. As handled by the study authors: The samples yielded some 62 TRBV and some 15 TRBJ segments. MiXCR, applied by TCRdb to the multiplex PCR reads, yields one record per CDR3 protein. The V and J calls shown here were made by TCRdb, not taken from the authors' results. The sample has 350,000 to 500,000 distinct CDR3 sequences, around 23% seen once. V shed 5 bases and J 4 bases; nucleotides not matched to a gene: 6. The germline V gene encodes CDR1 SGHTA and CDR2 FQGTGA. The CDR3 runs to 14 residues. Time point denoted: persistent/refractory GD, antithyroid drugs over 5 years with positive TRAb. The authors made the TCR library using RNA they extracted from PBMCs.

The source is a female donor with Graves disease. Sequencing was performed on peripheral blood mononuclear cells (PBMCs), taken when the disease was refractory, from a patient treated with antithyroid drugs. This sequence joins TRBV7-3 and TRBJ2-5, with TRBD2 matching 8 bases. As DNA, the CDR3 is TGTGCCAGCAGCCAAGCGGGAGTAGGAGAGACCCAGTACTTC. Protein: CASSQAGVGETQYF.